This T cell receptor (beta chain) appears in the sequencing data of a study of post-analysis software for immune sequencing data. For the study at large: Both relapsing-remitting and secondary progressive multiple sclerosis featured among the disease courses, as did progressive-relapsing multiple sclerosis. Findings and caveats of the study: When patients were compared with controls, 5 or 6 TRBV segments were more frequent, TRBV5-6, TRBV5-1 and TRBV20-1 among them.

On this clonotype: Its cognate antigen is unknown.

V dropped 7 bases and J dropped 0 bases, with 16 bases sitting between them. The CDR3 totals 15 residues. In germline, CDR1 is MDHEN, CDR2 SYDVKM. Presence of unique molecular identifiers characterized the TCR beta cDNA libraries. TCRdb fed the PCR reads into MiXCR, producing one record per CDR3 protein. The table shows some 690,000 distinct CDR3 sequences, with around 60% occurring only once. The chain employs TRBV28 and TRBJ2-7, with D maybe TRBD2 (5 bases). The sample taken for sequencing was blood. The receptor comes from a girl aged 2 to 10 with multiple sclerosis. The DNA of the CDR3 is TGTGCCAGCAAGACCCAACGGGGTGACTCCTACGAGCAGTACTTC. It yields the protein CASKTQRGDSYEQYF.